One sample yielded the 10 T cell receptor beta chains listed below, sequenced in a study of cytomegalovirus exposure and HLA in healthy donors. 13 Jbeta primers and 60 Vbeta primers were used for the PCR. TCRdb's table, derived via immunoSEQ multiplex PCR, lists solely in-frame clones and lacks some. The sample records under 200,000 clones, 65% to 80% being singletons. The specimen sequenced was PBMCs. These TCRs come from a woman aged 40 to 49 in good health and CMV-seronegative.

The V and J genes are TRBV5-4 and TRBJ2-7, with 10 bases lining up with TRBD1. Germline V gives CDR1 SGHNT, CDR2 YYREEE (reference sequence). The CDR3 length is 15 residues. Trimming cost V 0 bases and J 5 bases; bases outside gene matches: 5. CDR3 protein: CASSLALGQGNEQYF. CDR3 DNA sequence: TGTGCCAGCAGCTTGGCTCTGGGACAGGGGAACGAGCAGTACTTC.

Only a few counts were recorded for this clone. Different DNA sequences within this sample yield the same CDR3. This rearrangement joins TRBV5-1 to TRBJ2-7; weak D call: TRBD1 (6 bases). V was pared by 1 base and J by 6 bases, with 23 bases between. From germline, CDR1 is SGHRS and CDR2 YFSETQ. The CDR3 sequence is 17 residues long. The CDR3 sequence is CASSLSAGVTPPGEQYF. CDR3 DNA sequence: TGCGCCAGCAGCTTGTCGGCAGGGGTAACCCCCCCCGGCGAGCAGTACTTC. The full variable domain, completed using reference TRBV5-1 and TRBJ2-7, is KAGVTQTPRYLIKTRGQQVTLSCSPISGHRSVSWYQQTPGQGLQFLFEYFSETQRNKGNFPGRFSGRQFSNSRSEMNVSTLELGDSALYLCASSLSAGVTPPGEQYFGPGTRLTVT.

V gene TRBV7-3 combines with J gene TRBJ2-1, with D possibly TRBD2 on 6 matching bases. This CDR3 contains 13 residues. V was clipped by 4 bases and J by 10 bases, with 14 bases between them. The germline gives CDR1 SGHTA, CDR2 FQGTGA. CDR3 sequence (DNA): TGTGCCAGCAGCTCCTCGGTGGGGGGAGAGCAGTTCTTC. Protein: CASSSSVGGEQFF.

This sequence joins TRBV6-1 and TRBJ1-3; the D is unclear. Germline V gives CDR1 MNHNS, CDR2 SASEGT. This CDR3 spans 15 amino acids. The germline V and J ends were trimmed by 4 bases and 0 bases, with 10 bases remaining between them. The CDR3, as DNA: TGTGCCAGCAGTGGGCAGCGAATCTCTGGAAACACCATATATTTT. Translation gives CASSGQRISGNTIYF.

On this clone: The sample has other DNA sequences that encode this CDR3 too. The CDR3 DNA is TGTGCCAGCAGCGTAGCCGGGCGGGCAGAGACCCAGTACTTC. Encoded protein: CASSVAGRAETQYF. The genes are TRBV9 and TRBJ2-5, with a tentative D call TRBD2 (5 bases). CDR1 and CDR2 (germline): SGDLS, YYNGEE. The CDR3 is 14 amino acids. The V and J ends lost 0 bases and 4 bases respectively, with 10 bases between them.

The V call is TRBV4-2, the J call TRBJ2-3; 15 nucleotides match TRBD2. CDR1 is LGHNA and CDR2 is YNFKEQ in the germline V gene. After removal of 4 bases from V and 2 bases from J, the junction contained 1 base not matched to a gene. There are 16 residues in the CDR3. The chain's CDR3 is CASSRTSGGATDTQYF. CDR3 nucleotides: TGTGCCAGCAGCCGGACTAGCGGGGGGGCCACAGATACGCAGTATTTT.

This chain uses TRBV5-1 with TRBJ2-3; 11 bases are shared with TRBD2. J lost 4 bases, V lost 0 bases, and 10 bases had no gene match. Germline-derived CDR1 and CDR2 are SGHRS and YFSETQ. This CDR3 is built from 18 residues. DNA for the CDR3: TGCGCCAGCAGCTTGGAGTGGGCTAGCGGGGGGAACGCAGATACGCAGTATTTT. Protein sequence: CASSLEWASGGNADTQYF.

The CDR3: CAIRETGGRADTQYF. CDR3 sequence (DNA): TGTGCCATCAGAGAAACAGGGGGCCGGGCAGATACGCAGTATTTT. The V and J genes are TRBV10-3 and TRBJ2-3; 9 bases match TRBD1. The CDR3 runs 15 residues. The germline CDR1 and CDR2 sequences are ENHRY and SYGVKD. V shed 6 bases and J 4 bases; nucleotides not matched to a gene: 8.

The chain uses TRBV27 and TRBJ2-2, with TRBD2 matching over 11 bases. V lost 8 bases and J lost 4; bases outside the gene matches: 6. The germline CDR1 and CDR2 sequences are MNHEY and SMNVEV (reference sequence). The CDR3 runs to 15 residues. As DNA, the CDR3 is TGTGCCAGCTCGACTAGCGGGACGGGCACCGGGGAGCTGTTTTTT. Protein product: CASSTSGTGTGELFF.

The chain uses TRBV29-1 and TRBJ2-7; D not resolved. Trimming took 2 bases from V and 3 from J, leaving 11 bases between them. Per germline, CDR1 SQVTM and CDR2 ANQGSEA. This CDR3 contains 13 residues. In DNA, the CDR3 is TGCAGCGTTGAATTGAACCCAGACTACGAGCAGTACTTC. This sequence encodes CSVELNPDYEQYF.